The entry below describes one T cell receptor beta chain. The data stem from a study of blood T cell repertoires in COVID-19. Some clones are missing from TCRdb's copy, which holds only in-frame ones; the method was immunoSEQ multiplex PCR. Here the sample spans 150,000 to 200,000 clones, nearly 85% being singletons. This CDR3 comprises 15 residues. J lost 2 bases, V lost 2 bases, and 3 bases had no gene match. The germline gives CDR1 LNHDA, CDR2 SQIVND (reference sequence). The sequence was obtained from a woman under 40 with acute or convalescent COVID-19. This chain joins TRBV19 and TRBJ2-4; 7 bases agree with TRBD1. The sequencing input was peripheral blood. CDR3 loop: CASSIQGVTKNIQYF. CDR3 nucleotide sequence: TGTGCCAGTAGTATACAGGGGGTAACCAAAAACATTCAGTACTTC.